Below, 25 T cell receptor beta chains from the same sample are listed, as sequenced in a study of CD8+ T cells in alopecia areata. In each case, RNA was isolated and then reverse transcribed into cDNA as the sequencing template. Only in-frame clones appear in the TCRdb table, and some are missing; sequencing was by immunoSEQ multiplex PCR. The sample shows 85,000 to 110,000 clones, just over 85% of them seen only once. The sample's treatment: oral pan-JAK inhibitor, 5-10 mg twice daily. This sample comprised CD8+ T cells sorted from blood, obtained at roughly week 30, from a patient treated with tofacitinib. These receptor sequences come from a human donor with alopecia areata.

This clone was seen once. CDR3 loop: CSVAGESYEQYF. The CDR3 nucleotides read TGCAGCGTGGCCGGGGAATCCTACGAGCAGTACTTC. The J gene is TRBJ2-7, the V gene TRBV29-1, with D possibly being TRBD2 (5 bases). Germline CDR1 is SQVTM and CDR2 is ANQGSEA. V lost 6 bases, J lost 1 base, and 10 bases lay in between. The CDR3 is 12 amino acids.

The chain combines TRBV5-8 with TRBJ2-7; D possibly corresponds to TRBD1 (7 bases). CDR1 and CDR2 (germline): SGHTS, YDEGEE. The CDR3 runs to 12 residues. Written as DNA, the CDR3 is TGTGCGTCGGAGGGGGCTTCCTACGAGCAGTACTTC. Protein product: CASEGASYEQYF.

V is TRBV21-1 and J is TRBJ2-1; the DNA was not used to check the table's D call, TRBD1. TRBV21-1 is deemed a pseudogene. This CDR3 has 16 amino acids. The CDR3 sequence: CASSTPGTGAINEQFF. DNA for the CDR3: TGTGCCAGCAGCACCCCCGGGACAGGGGCTATCAATGAGCAGTTCTTC.

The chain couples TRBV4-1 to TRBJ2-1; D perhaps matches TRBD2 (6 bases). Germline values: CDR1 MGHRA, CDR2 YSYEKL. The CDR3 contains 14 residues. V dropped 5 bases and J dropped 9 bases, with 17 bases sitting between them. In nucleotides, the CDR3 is TGCGCCAGCAGCTTGGCGGGGTTGGGCGGTGAGCAGTTCTTC. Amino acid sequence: CASSLAGLGGEQFF.

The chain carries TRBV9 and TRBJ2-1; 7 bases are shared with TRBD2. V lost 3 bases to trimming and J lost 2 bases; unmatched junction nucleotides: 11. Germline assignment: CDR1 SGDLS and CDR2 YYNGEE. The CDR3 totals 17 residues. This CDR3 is CASSGAPWGGPYNEQFF. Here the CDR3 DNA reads TGTGCCAGCAGCGGAGCTCCGTGGGGGGGTCCCTACAATGAGCAGTTCTTC.

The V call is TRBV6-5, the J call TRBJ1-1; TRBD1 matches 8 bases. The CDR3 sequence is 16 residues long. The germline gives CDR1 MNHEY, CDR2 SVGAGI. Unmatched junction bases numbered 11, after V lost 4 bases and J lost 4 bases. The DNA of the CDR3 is TGTGCCAGCAGTTTGTTCTCCGGGACAGGAGCCACTGAAGCTTTCTTT. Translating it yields CASSLFSGTGATEAFF.

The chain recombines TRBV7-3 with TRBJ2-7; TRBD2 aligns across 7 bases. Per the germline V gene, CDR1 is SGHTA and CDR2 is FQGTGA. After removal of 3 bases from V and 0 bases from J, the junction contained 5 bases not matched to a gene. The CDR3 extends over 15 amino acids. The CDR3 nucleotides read TGTGCCAGCAGCTTGGCTAGCGGACCCTCCTACGAGCAGTACTTC. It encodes CASSLASGPSYEQYF. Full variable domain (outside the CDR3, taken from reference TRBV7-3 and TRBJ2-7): GAGVSQTPSNKVTEKGKYVELRCDPISGHTALYWYRQSLGQGPEFLIYFQGTGAADDSGLPNDRFFAVRPEGSVSTLKIQRTERGDSAVYLCASSLASGPSYEQYFGPGTRLTVT.

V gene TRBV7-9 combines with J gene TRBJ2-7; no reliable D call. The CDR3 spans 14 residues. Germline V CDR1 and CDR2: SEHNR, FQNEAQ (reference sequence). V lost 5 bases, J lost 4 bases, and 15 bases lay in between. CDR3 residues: CASSPWHSRYEQYF. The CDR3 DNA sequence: TGTGCCAGCAGCCCCTGGCACAGTAGGTACGAGCAGTACTTC.

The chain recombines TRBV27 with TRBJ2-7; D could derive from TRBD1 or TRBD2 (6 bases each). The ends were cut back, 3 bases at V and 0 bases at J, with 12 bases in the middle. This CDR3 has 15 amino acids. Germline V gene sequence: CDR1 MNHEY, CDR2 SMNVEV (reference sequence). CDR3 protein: CASSLRGALSYEQYF. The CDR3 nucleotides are TGTGCCAGCAGTTTGAGGGGGGCCCTCTCCTACGAGCAGTACTTC.

The CDR3 DNA reads as TGTGCCAGCAGCGTAGGGGAAGGACAGGGGACCACTGAAGCTTTCTTT. This sequence encodes CASSVGEGQGTTEAFF. The rearrangement uses TRBV5-4 and TRBJ1-1, with TRBD1 matching over 9 bases. The CDR3 loop spans 16 amino acids. The ends lost 4 bases at V and 4 bases at J; junction bases unmatched: 11. The germline V gene has CDR1 SGHNT and CDR2 YYREEE (reference sequence).

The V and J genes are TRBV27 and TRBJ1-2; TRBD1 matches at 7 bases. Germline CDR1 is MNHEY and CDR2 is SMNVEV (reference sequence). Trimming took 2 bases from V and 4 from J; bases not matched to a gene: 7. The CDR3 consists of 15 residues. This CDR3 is CASSLTEGASYGYTF. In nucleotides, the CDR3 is TGTGCCAGCAGTTTAACGGAGGGGGCAAGCTATGGCTACACCTTC.

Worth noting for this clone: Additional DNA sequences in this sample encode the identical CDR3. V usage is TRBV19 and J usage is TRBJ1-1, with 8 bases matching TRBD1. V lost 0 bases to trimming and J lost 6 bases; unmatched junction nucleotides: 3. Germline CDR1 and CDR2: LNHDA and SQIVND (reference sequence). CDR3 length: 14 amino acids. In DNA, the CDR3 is TGTGCCAGTAGTATAGAGGGCAGGGGGCCTGAAGCTTTCTTT. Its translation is CASSIEGRGPEAFF.

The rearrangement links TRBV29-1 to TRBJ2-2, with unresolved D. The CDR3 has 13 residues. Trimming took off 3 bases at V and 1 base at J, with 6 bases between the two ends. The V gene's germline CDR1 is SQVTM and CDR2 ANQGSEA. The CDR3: CSVDLENTGELFF. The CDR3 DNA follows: TGCAGCGTTGATTTGGAGAACACCGGGGAGCTGTTTTTT.

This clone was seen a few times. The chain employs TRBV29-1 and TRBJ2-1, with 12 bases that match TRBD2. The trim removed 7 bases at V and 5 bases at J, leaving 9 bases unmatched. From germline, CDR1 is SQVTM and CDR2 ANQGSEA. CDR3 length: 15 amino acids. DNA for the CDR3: TGCAGCGCAAGACTAGCGGGAGAGATGAACAATGAGCAGTTCTTC. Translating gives CSARLAGEMNNEQFF.

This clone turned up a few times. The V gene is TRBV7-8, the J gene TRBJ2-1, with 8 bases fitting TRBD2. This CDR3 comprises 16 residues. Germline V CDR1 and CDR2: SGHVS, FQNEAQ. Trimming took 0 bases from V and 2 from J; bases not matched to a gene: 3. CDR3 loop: CASSLAAGGPYNEQFF. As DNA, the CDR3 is TGTGCCAGCAGCTTAGCTGCGGGAGGCCCCTACAATGAGCAGTTCTTC. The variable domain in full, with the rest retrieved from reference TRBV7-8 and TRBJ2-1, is GAGVSQSPRYKVAKRGQDVALRCDPISGHVSLFWYQQALGQGPEFLTYFQNEAQLDKSGLPSDRFFAERPEGSVSTLKIQRTQQEDSAVYLCASSLAAGGPYNEQFFGPGTRLTVL.

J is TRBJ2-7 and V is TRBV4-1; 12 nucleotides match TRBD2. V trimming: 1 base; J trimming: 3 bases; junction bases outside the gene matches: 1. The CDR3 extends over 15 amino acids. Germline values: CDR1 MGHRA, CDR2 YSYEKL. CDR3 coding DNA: TGCGCCAGCAGCCAAGGACTAGCGGGAGTCTACGAGCAGTACTTC. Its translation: CASSQGLAGVYEQYF.

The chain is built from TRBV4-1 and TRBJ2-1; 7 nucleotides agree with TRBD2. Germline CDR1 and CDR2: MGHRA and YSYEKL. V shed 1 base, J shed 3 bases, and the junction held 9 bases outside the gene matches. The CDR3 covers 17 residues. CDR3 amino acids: CASSQVKGGEVYNEQFF. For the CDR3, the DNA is TGCGCCAGCAGCCAAGTCAAGGGAGGGGAAGTCTACAATGAGCAGTTCTTC.

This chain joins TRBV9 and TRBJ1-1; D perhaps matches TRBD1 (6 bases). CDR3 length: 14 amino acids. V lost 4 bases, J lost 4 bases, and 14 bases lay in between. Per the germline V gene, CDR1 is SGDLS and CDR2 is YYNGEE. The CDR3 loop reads CASSQGPTGTEAFF. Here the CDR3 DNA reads TGTGCCAGCAGCCAGGGGCCCACAGGCACTGAAGCTTTCTTT.

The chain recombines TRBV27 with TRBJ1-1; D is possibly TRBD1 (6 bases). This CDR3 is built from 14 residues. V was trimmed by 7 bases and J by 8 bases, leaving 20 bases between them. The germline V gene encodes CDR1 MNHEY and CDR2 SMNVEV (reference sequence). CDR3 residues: CASTSRGWGAEAFF. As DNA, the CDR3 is TGTGCCAGCACCTCCAGAGGGTGGGGGGCCGAAGCTTTCTTT.

DNA of the CDR3: TGCAGCGTGCCCGGGACTAGCGTCGACGAGCAGTACTTC. Translating it yields CSVPGTSVDEQYF. The rearrangement joins TRBV29-1 to TRBJ2-7; 10 bases match TRBD2. Germline values: CDR1 SQVTM, CDR2 ANQGSEA. V shed 6 bases, J shed 5 bases, and the junction held 7 bases outside the gene matches. This CDR3 is 13 amino acids long.

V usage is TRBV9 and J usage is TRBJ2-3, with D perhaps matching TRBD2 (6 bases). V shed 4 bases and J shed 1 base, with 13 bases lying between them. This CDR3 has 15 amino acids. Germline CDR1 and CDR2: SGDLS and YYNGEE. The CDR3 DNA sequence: TGTGCCAGCAGCATGGCGGCTAGCGGCACAGATACGCAGTATTTT. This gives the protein CASSMAASGTDTQYF.

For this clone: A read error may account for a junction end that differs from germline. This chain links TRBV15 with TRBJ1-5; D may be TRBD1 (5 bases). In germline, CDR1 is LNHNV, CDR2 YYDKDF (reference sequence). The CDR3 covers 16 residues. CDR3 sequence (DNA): TGTTCCACCAGCAGTCTGGCGCAGGGCTCGAGTCAGCCCCAGCATTTT. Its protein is CSTSSLAQGSSQPQHF. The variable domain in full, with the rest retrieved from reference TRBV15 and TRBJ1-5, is DAMVIQNPRYQVTQFGKPVTLSCSQTLNHNVMYWYQQKSSQAPKLLFHYYDKDFNNEADTPDNFQSRRPNTSFCFLDIRSPGLGDTAMYLCSTSSLAQGSSQPQHFGDGTRLSIL.

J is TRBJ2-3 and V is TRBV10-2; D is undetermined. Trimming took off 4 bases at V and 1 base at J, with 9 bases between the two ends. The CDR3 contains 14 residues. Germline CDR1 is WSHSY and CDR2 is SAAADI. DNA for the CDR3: TGCGCCAGCAGTGGACGGCAGGGCACAGATACGCAGTATTTT. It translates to CASSGRQGTDTQYF.

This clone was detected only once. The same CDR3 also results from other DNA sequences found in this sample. The CDR3 DNA is TGTGCCAGCAGCTTAGGGAATGAGCAGTTCTTC. Its translation: CASSLGNEQFF. The V and J genes are TRBV7-9 and TRBJ2-1; no reliable D call. CDR3 length equals 11 residues. Germline V lookup: CDR1 SEHNR, CDR2 FQNEAQ (reference sequence). The ends were cut back, 1 base at V and 7 bases at J, with 2 bases in the middle.

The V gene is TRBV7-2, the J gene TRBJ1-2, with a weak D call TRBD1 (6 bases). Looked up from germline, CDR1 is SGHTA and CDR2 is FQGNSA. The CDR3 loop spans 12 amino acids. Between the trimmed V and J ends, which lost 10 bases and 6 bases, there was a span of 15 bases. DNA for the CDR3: TGTGCCACCACACGGGACATCCATGGCTACACCTTC. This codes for CATTRDIHGYTF.